This T cell receptor (beta chain) appears in the sequencing data of a study of control samples from healthy donors and cancer patients. Germline CDR1 is LNHDA and CDR2 is SQIVND (reference sequence). With 4 bases clipped from V and 13 bases from J, the junction kept 10 bases outside the gene matches. The CDR3 has 15 amino acids. TCRdb's copy holds only in-frame clones and misses some; the assay was immunoSEQ multiplex PCR. The sample includes 150,000 to 170,000 clones, roughly 94% seen only once; the top ten take about 5.6%. This clone has just one count. This receptor was taken from a man aged 35-49 years in good health. The sequencing sample was made of blood. The rearrangement uses TRBV19 and TRBJ2-1; 13 positions agree with TRBD2. CDR3 sequence (DNA): TGTGCCAGTAGTACCCTCTCAGGACTAGCGGGGGATCAGTTCTTC. It translates to CASSTLSGLAGDQFF. The whole variable domain, remainder taken from reference TRBV19 and TRBJ2-1, is DGGITQSPKYLFRKEGQNVTLSCEQNLNHDAMYWYRQDPGQGLRLIYYSQIVNDFQKGDIAEGYSVSREKKESFPLTVTSAQKNPTAFYLCASSTLSGLAGDQFFGPGTRLTVL.